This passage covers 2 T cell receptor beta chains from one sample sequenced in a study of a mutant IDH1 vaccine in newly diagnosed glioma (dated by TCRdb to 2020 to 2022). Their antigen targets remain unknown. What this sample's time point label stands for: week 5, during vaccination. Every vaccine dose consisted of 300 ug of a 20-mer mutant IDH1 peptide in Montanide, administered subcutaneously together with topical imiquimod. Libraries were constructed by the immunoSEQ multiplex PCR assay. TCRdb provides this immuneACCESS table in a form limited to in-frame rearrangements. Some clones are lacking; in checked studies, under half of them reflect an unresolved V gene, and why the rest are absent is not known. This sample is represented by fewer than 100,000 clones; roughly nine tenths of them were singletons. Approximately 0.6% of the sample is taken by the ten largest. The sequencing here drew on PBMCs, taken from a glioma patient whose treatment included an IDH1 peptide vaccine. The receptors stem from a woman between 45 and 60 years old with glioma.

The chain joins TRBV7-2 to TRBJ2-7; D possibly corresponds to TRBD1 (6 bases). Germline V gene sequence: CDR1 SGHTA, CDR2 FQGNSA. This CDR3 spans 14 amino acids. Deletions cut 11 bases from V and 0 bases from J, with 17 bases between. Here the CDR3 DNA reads TGTGCCTCTACTTCCGGGACATACTCCTACGAGCAGTACTTC. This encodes CASTSGTYSYEQYF.

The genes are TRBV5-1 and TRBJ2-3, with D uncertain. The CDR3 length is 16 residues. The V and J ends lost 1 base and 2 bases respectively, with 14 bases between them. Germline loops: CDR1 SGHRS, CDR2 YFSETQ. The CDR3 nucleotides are TGCGCCAGCAGCTTGACGGCGCGGTTCCACACAGATACGCAGTATTTT. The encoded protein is CASSLTARFHTDTQYF.